This TCR beta chain appears in the sequencing data of a study of PD-1 blockade in classical Hodgkin lymphoma. Study-level results: Compared with healthy donors, newly diagnosed patients reportedly showed lower baseline TCR diversity.

Generated by immunoSEQ multiplex PCR, the TCRdb table keeps only in-frame clones and is missing some. The profile covers some 26,000 clones, with 94% appearing a single time and around 3.6% taken by the ten largest. Germline V gene data show CDR1 as MNHNY and CDR2 as SVGAGI (reference sequence). V lost 5 bases and J 1 base, leaving 8 bases between the germline ends. The CDR3 loop spans 13 amino acids. This clone turned up a few times. Antigen specificity is unknown. As to time point: newly diagnosed, previously untreated cHL patient sample. Untreated, newly diagnosed classical Hodgkin lymphoma PBMCs were comparators.

The rearrangement uses TRBV6-6 and TRBJ1-2, with unresolved D. The clonotype comes from a human donor with classical Hodgkin lymphoma. The sample consisted of peripheral blood mononuclear cells (PBMCs). The CDR3 loop is CASSHRGNYGYTF. The CDR3 coding sequence is TGTGCCAGCAGTCATCGGGGTAACTATGGCTACACCTTC.